The 25 T cell receptor beta chains presented below share a single source sample, sequenced in a study of shared clonotypes between healthy human individuals (dated by TCRdb to 2018 to 2021). The library was built by means of the immunoSEQ multiplex PCR assay. Held by TCRdb, this immuneACCESS table contains in-frame sequences only and omits some clones. Under half of the omission traces to an unresolved V gene where checked; the cause of the rest is unknown. In this sample the table shows 1 million to 1.2 million clones, roughly 80% of which occur a single time. The ten most abundant clones make up approximately 0.95% of the sample. Sequencing was done on a sample of memory CD4+ T cells from PBMCs. In the paper's terms, the cell subset or site label means: CD45RA-negative fraction. Every receptor here comes from a man aged 18 to 29 in good health. Some clones in this sample may be carry-over from other donors' samples.

The chain employs TRBV28 and TRBJ1-5; perhaps TRBD1 as D (6 bases). Trimming took 4 bases from V and 1 from J, leaving 14 bases between them. Germline CDR1 and CDR2: MDHEN and SYDVKM. There are 16 residues in the CDR3. The CDR3 DNA follows: TGTGCCAGCAGTTCCCTAATCAGGGGCAGCAATCAGCCCCAGCATTTT. This gives the protein CASSSLIRGSNQPQHF.

This sequence joins TRBV5-1 and TRBJ2-7, with D unclear. Germline CDR1 is SGHRS and CDR2 is YFSETQ. Trimming shortened V by 5 bases and J by 4 bases, and 13 bases separated the two germline ends. This CDR3 contains 13 residues. Here the CDR3 reads CASRRNDGYEQYF. The CDR3 DNA reads TGCGCCAGCAGGCGAAATGACGGGTACGAGCAGTACTTC.

The V call is TRBV5-8, the J call TRBJ2-2; 9 bases are a match to TRBD2. With 4 bases clipped from V and 5 bases from J, the junction kept 12 bases outside the gene matches. Germline assignment: CDR1 SGHTS and CDR2 YDEGEE. The CDR3 totals 17 residues. CDR3 loop: CASSPRMTSGATGELFF. DNA of the CDR3: TGTGCCAGCAGCCCCAGAATGACTAGCGGAGCAACCGGGGAGCTGTTTTTT.

Concerning this clone itself: A read error may be the cause here, since a much bigger clone is one base away. The CDR3, as DNA: TGTGCCAGCGGGAACTCTGGAAACACCATATATTTT. It is translated as CASGNSGNTIYF. V and J are TRBV28 and TRBJ1-3; D remains unclear. Trimming removed 8 bases from V and 0 bases from J, with 5 bases in between. In germline, CDR1 is MDHEN, CDR2 SYDVKM. This CDR3 is 12 amino acids long.

Note on this clone: In the same sample, other DNA sequences code for this CDR3. The chain combines TRBV18 with TRBJ1-2; D is undetermined. Trimming cost V 3 bases and J 4 bases, with 9 bases left between them. Germline-derived CDR1 and CDR2 are KGHSH and LQKENI. The CDR3 totals 13 residues. Written as DNA, the CDR3 is TGTGCCAGCTCACCGCCGGGAGGCTATGGCTACACCTTC. Protein sequence: CASSPPGGYGYTF.

The genes are TRBV11-2 and TRBJ2-5; 8 nucleotides match TRBD2. J was trimmed by 5 bases and V by 6 bases; bases with no gene match: 2. CDR3 length: 12 amino acids. The germline gives CDR1 SGHAT, CDR2 FQNNGV. The CDR3 spells CASRSGSETQYF. CDR3 nucleotide sequence: TGTGCCAGCAGGAGCGGGAGTGAGACCCAGTACTTC. Looking up the rest from reference TRBV11-2 and TRBJ2-5 gives the full variable domain: EAGVAQSPRYKIIEKRQSVAFWCNPISGHATLYWYQQILGQGPKLLIQFQNNGVVDDSQLPKDRFSAERLKGVDSTLKIQPAKLEDSAVYLCASRSGSETQYFGPGTRLLVL.

This clone was counted once. Distinct nucleotide sequences in the sample also encode this CDR3. V is TRBV7-3 and J is TRBJ2-1; D remains unclear. Germline values: CDR1 SGHTA, CDR2 FQGTGA. The CDR3 covers 15 residues. Trimming removed 5 bases from V and 0 bases from J, with 11 bases in between. The chain's CDR3 is CASSPQSSSYNEQFF. CDR3 bases: TGTGCCAGCAGCCCACAGTCGAGCTCCTACAATGAGCAGTTCTTC.

J is TRBJ2-1 and V is TRBV6-6, with unresolved D. CDR1 is MNHNY, CDR2 SVGAGI, per germline (reference sequence). The CDR3 runs 14 residues. V lost 4 bases to trimming and J lost 7 bases, with 14 bases between them. CDR3 region: CASSFLSTENEQFF. CDR3 nucleotides: TGTGCCAGCAGTTTTCTATCAACAGAAAATGAGCAGTTCTTC.

V and J are TRBV9 and TRBJ1-5; unclear D gene. Germline V gene sequence: CDR1 SGDLS, CDR2 YYNGEE. The CDR3 consists of 15 residues. Trimming removed 0 bases at V and 5 bases at J, with 12 bases between. CDR3 nucleotides: TGTGCCAGCAGCGTAGGTTTAGGATTTGATCAGCCCCAGCATTTT. This encodes CASSVGLGFDQPQHF.

This clone was seen once. The rearrangement joins TRBV19 to TRBJ2-3; D is perhaps TRBD2 (5 bases). Trimming cost V 9 bases and J 0 bases, with 19 bases left between them. The length of the CDR3 is 16 residues. CDR1 LNHDA and CDR2 SQIVND come from the germline V gene (reference sequence). The DNA of the CDR3 is TGTGCCAGCACCTACAGCGGATTCACTAGCACAGATACGCAGTATTTT. Residues: CASTYSGFTSTDTQYF.

The CDR3 nucleotides are TGTGCCAGCAGCGGCCCCGGGACAGGGGGTCATGAGCAGTTCTTC. Translated, it gives CASSGPGTGGHEQFF. The chain joins TRBV7-9 to TRBJ2-1; 11 bases are shared with TRBD1. Germline V lookup: CDR1 SEHNR, CDR2 FQNEAQ (reference sequence). V lost 5 bases and J lost 8; bases outside the gene matches: 8. The CDR3 is 15 amino acids.

The rearrangement links TRBV18 to TRBJ1-1; D remains unclear. The CDR3 has 14 residues. V was clipped by 4 bases and J by 4 bases, with 13 bases between them. The V gene's germline CDR1 is KGHSH and CDR2 LQKENI. Here the CDR3 reads CASSLTGRTTEAFF. The DNA for the CDR3 is TGTGCCAGCTCACTAACCGGCAGGACCACTGAAGCTTTCTTT.

The V call is TRBV6-4, the J call TRBJ2-1; 7 bases line up with TRBD1. This CDR3 region has 13 residues. The germline CDR1 and CDR2 sequences are MRHNA and SNTAGT. The V and J ends lost 8 bases and 2 bases, in that order; junction bases with no gene match: 3. CDR3 in amino acids: CASSTGAYNEQFF. The DNA for the CDR3 is TGTGCCAGCTCCACAGGGGCCTACAATGAGCAGTTCTTC.

V and J are TRBV5-6 and TRBJ2-3; 7 bases match TRBD2. With V trimmed by 6 bases and J by 2 bases, 6 bases remained unmatched. The CDR3 consists of 14 residues. CDR1 and CDR2 from the germline V gene are SGHDT and YYEEEE. The CDR3 DNA reads as TGTGCCAGCATTTCAGCGGGGTTCACAGATACGCAGTATTTT. It specifies CASISAGFTDTQYF.

The chain combines TRBV19 with TRBJ1-1; D might be TRBD1 (6 bases). Germline CDR1 LNHDA, CDR2 SQIVND (reference sequence). The V gene lost 9 bases and the J gene lost 1 base, with 21 bases spanning the gap. The CDR3 runs 16 residues. DNA for the CDR3: TGTGCCAGCAGAGCCCAGACAGGAAGGGCGAACACTGAAGCTTTCTTT. Its translation is CASRAQTGRANTEAFF.

Remarks on this clone: The identical CDR3 is also encoded by other nucleotide sequences in the sample. This chain connects TRBV9 to TRBJ2-3; no reliable D call. There are 12 residues in the CDR3. V was cut by 0 bases and J by 5 bases, with 4 bases left in between. Germline V gives CDR1 SGDLS, CDR2 YYNGEE. CDR3: CASSVDEDTQYF. As DNA, the CDR3 is TGTGCCAGCAGCGTAGATGAAGATACGCAGTATTTT.

The chain recombines TRBV7-9 with TRBJ1-2; D is possibly TRBD1 (6 bases). Per germline, CDR1 SEHNR and CDR2 FQNEAQ (reference sequence). The CDR3 has 15 amino acids. V was pared by 0 bases and J by 4 bases, with 12 bases between. The CDR3 region is CASSLAKGGGYGYTF. The CDR3 DNA reads TGTGCCAGCAGCTTAGCGAAGGGGGGGGGCTATGGCTACACCTTC.

The V and J genes are TRBV2 and TRBJ1-2; 8 bases agree with TRBD1. The CDR3 sequence is 12 residues long. V trimming: 6 bases; J trimming: 8 bases; junction bases outside the gene matches: 5. Germline V gives CDR1 SNHLY, CDR2 FYNNEI. In nucleotides, the CDR3 is TGTGCCAGCAGCAGGGACAGGCAGGGCTACACCTTC. Its protein product is CASSRDRQGYTF.

V gene TRBV28 combines with J gene TRBJ2-2, with D possibly being TRBD1 (5 bases). The CDR3 runs 13 residues. Trimming shortened V by 6 bases and J by 0 bases, and 5 bases separated the two germline ends. The V gene's germline CDR1 is MDHEN and CDR2 SYDVKM. CDR3 bases: TGTGCCAGCAGAGGGGCGAACACCGGGGAGCTGTTTTTT. This translates into CASRGANTGELFF.

V usage is TRBV10-3 and J usage is TRBJ2-7, with 7 bases lining up with TRBD1. The trim removed 10 bases at V and 2 bases at J, leaving 11 bases unmatched. Looked up from germline, CDR1 is ENHRY and CDR2 is SYGVKD. The CDR3 sequence is 14 residues long. The CDR3 sequence: CASTRDSVTYEQYF. CDR3 DNA: TGTGCCAGCACCCGGGACAGCGTCACCTACGAGCAGTACTTC.

The chain links TRBV15 to TRBJ1-2; D is possibly TRBD1 (5 bases). With 1 base removed from V and 4 bases from J, the gap between germline ends came to 13 bases. This CDR3 region has 15 residues. Germline lookup yields CDR1 LNHNV and CDR2 YYDKDF (reference sequence). CDR3 residues: CATSRVIDSPYGYTF. The CDR3 DNA follows: TGTGCCACCAGCAGAGTGATCGACAGCCCCTATGGCTACACCTTC.

The sample holds a few counts of this clone. The chain recombines TRBV5-1 with TRBJ1-2, with D perhaps TRBD1 (5 bases). The CDR3 covers 14 residues. The V gene lost 4 bases and the J gene lost 4 bases, with 14 bases spanning the gap. CDR1 is SGHRS and CDR2 is YFSETQ in the germline V gene. CDR3 DNA: TGCGCCAGCAGCCTAACAGAGACAGTCTATGGCTACACCTTC. Amino acids: CASSLTETVYGYTF.

The chain is built from TRBV9 and TRBJ2-2; TRBD2 agrees at 10 bases. The junction had 8 bases not matched to a gene; V was cut back by 3 bases and J by 6 bases. Germline V CDR1 and CDR2: SGDLS, YYNGEE. This CDR3 contains 16 residues. As DNA, the CDR3 is TGTGCCAGCAGCGCGCAGGCGAGCGGGAGGGCCGGGGAGCTGTTTTTT. Protein sequence: CASSAQASGRAGELFF.

The rearrangement joins TRBV10-3 to TRBJ2-7; D not resolved. The germline V and J ends were trimmed by 2 bases and 2 bases, with 7 bases remaining between them. The CDR3 spans 13 residues. Germline assignment: CDR1 ENHRY and CDR2 SYGVKD. The CDR3 region is CAISEDKAYEQYF. In nucleotides, the CDR3 is TGTGCCATCAGTGAGGACAAAGCCTACGAGCAGTACTTC.

In this sample, this clone turned up many times. The chain combines TRBV6-1 with TRBJ2-5; TRBD2 agrees at 10 bases. Trimming took 2 bases from V and 9 from J; bases not matched to a gene: 9. There are 15 residues in the CDR3. Germline loops: CDR1 MNHNS, CDR2 SASEGT. CDR3 residues: CASSENLAGEFPQYF. The CDR3 DNA follows: TGTGCCAGCAGTGAAAACCTAGCGGGAGAGTTCCCCCAGTACTTC.